This entry describes one TCR beta chain. Its antigen is unidentified. Donors consisted of healthy bone marrow donors. This sample is part of a study of cytomegalovirus exposure and HLA in healthy donors. Whole-study findings and limits: Researchers reported from a later analysis that most CMV-associated TCR beta chains appeared HLA-restricted.

The ends were cut back, 6 bases at V and 2 bases at J, with 25 bases in the middle. The CDR3 loop spans 19 amino acids. Looked up from germline, CDR1 is SEHNR and CDR2 is FQNEAQ (reference sequence). Use of 60 Vbeta and 13 Jbeta primers characterized the PCR. Here immunoSEQ multiplex PCR was the method, and the copy in TCRdb shows in-frame clones only, minus some. This sample's clone table lists fewer than 85,000 clones. The sequence was collected from a man aged 30 to 39 in good health and CMV-seronegative. Sequencing was performed on PBMCs. The rearrangement links TRBV7-9 to TRBJ1-4; D is uncertain. The CDR3 bases are TGTGCCAGCAGTCCCATTCCTCAGGACGGGCGGGCCACTAATGAAAAACTGTTTTTT. Its translation is CASSPIPQDGRATNEKLFF. Looking up the rest from reference TRBV7-9 and TRBJ1-4 gives the full variable domain: DTGVSQNPRHKITKRGQNVTFRCDPISEHNRLYWYRQTLGQGPEFLTYFQNEAQLEKSRLLSDRFSAERPKGSFSTLEIQRTEQGDSAMYLCASSPIPQDGRATNEKLFFGSGTQLSVL.